This T cell receptor beta chain was found in a study of response to subunit inactivated influenza vaccine. TCRdb reprocessed the RT-PCR reads with MiXCR, giving one entry per CDR3 protein. The profile shows some 540,000 distinct CDR3 sequences, roughly 23% of them singletons. A single count supports this clonotype. V was pared by 2 bases and J by 9 bases, with 4 bases of the junction left unmatched. Per germline, CDR1 MNHEY and CDR2 SVGAGI. This CDR3 is built from 15 residues. These data also featured in a second study, about T cells expressing NK-cell markers. In that study: It was by 5'RACE template switching with UMIs that TCR beta cDNA was made. Over 5 donors had dominant NKG2C+ clonotypes that comprised roughly 1.0-7.0% of their CD8+ T cells.

The chain employs TRBV6-5 and TRBJ1-6, with 10 bases identical to TRBD1. The sequencing here drew on CD4+ T cells sorted from PBMCs, taken 11 to 12 days after vaccination. This sequence originates from a man aged 45-65 years who received an inactivated influenza vaccine. The CDR3: CASSYGDRGSSPLHF. CDR3 sequence (DNA): TGTGCCAGCAGTTACGGGGACAGGGGTAGTTCACCCCTCCACTTT.